The 19 T cell receptor beta chains below all came from one sample that was sequenced in a study of blood T cell repertoires in COVID-19. Libraries were prepared by immunoSEQ multiplex PCR; TCRdb keeps only in-frame clonotypes and omits some of them. The data show some 40,000 clones, approximately 80% seen once. The sequencing input was peripheral blood. These TCRs come from a man aged 65 to 85 with acute or convalescent COVID-19.

The chain joins TRBV5-4 to TRBJ2-1; D may be TRBD2 (6 bases). Trimming removed 2 bases at V and 4 bases at J, with 16 bases between. Germline V gene lookup returns CDR1 SGHNT and CDR2 YYREEE (reference sequence). This CDR3 spans 16 amino acids. CDR3 sequence (DNA): TGTGCCAGCAGCTTAAATAAGGGAGGAGGGTACAATGAGCAGTTCTTC. This codes for CASSLNKGGGYNEQFF.

The V and J genes are TRBV28 and TRBJ2-1, with TRBD2 identical over 12 bases. The CDR3 spans 11 residues. Germline loops: CDR1 MDHEN, CDR2 SYDVKM. Losses at the gene ends were 8 bases for V and 14 bases for J; bases not matched to a gene: 4. The CDR3 spells CASGRTSGEFF. The CDR3 nucleotides are TGTGCCAGCGGCCGGACTAGCGGGGAGTTCTTC.

The J gene is TRBJ2-7, the V gene TRBV25-1, with D possibly matching TRBD1 (5 bases). Trimming took off 5 bases at V and 0 bases at J, with 11 bases between the two ends. This CDR3 has 14 residues. Germline lookup yields CDR1 MGHDK and CDR2 SYGVNS. CDR3 region: CASSIQGSSYEQYF. In nucleotides, the CDR3 is TGTGCCAGCAGTATCCAGGGAAGCTCCTACGAGCAGTACTTC.

This clone was counted a single time. This chain joins TRBV14 and TRBJ2-5; 7 bases agree with TRBD1. The germline V gene has CDR1 SGHDN and CDR2 FVKESK. After removal of 5 bases from V and 3 bases from J, the junction contained 6 bases not matched to a gene. The CDR3 is 14 amino acids. The CDR3 DNA follows: TGTGCCAGCAGCTATCGACAGGGTAAAGAGACCCAGTACTTC. Translating gives CASSYRQGKETQYF.

This chain uses TRBV7-2 with TRBJ1-1; 11 positions match TRBD1. The CDR3 covers 15 residues. From germline, CDR1 is SGHTA and CDR2 FQGNSA. Unmatched junction bases numbered 4, after V lost 1 base and J lost 6 bases. The CDR3 sequence is CASSLVLGQGAEAFF. The CDR3 DNA follows: TGTGCCAGCAGCTTAGTTCTGGGACAGGGGGCTGAAGCTTTCTTT. The whole variable domain, remainder taken from reference TRBV7-2 and TRBJ1-1, is GAGVSQSPSNKVTEKGKDVELRCDPISGHTALYWYRQSLGQGLEFLIYFQGNSAPDKSGLPSDRFSAERTGGSVSTLTIQRTQQEDSAVYLCASSLVLGQGAEAFFGQGTRLTVV.

This clone was found once. The chain recombines TRBV2 with TRBJ1-3; D is possibly TRBD1 (5 bases). With 5 bases removed from V and 0 bases from J, the gap between germline ends came to 14 bases. CDR3 length: 16 amino acids. CDR1 is SNHLY, CDR2 FYNNEI, per germline. The CDR3 region is CASSKQEISSGNTIYF. In DNA, the CDR3 is TGTGCCAGCAGTAAACAGGAGATAAGCTCTGGAAACACCATATATTTT.

The gene calls are TRBV6-6 and TRBJ2-7; TRBD1 is a possible D gene (5 bases). Per the germline V gene, CDR1 is MNHNY and CDR2 is SVGAGI (reference sequence). The CDR3 totals 15 residues. Trimming left V 0 bases short and J 7 bases short, with 16 bases between. CDR3 amino acids: CASSYSRTSPVEQYF. The CDR3, as DNA: TGTGCCAGCAGTTACTCGCGGACATCTCCCGTAGAGCAGTACTTC.

The CDR3, as DNA: TGCAGCGCCGGGACAGGACTCAATCAGCCCCAGCATTTT. It yields the protein CSAGTGLNQPQHF. The chain has TRBV29-1 and TRBJ1-5; 8 bases agree with TRBD1. From germline, CDR1 is SQVTM and CDR2 ANQGSEA. Germline trimming cut 7 bases from V and 3 bases from J; bases unmatched to any gene: 5. The CDR3 extends over 13 amino acids.

The chain recombines TRBV28 with TRBJ1-1, with 10 bases lining up with TRBD1. Per germline, CDR1 MDHEN and CDR2 SYDVKM. V was clipped by 2 bases and J by 6 bases; unmatched bases: 6. The CDR3 is made up of 15 amino acids. The CDR3 is CASSLGEGTGAEAFF. CDR3 coding DNA: TGTGCCAGCAGTTTAGGGGAAGGGACAGGGGCTGAAGCTTTCTTT.

This clone was seen once. The chain has TRBV12-5 and TRBJ2-7, with 10 bases fitting TRBD1. The trim removed 6 bases at V and 5 bases at J, leaving 7 bases unmatched. The CDR3 is made up of 14 amino acids. Germline CDR1 reads LGHNT; CDR2 reads FRNRAP. For the CDR3, the DNA is TGTGCTAGTGGCCCGGGACAGGGGTCCCACGAGCAGTACTTC. Translated, it gives CASGPGQGSHEQYF. Full variable domain (remainder filled in from reference TRBV12-5 and TRBJ2-7): DARVTQTPRHKVTEMGQEVTMRCQPILGHNTVFWYRQTMMQGLELLAYFRNRAPLDDSGMPKDRFSAEMPDATLATLKIQPSEPRDSAVYFCASGPGQGSHEQYFGPGTRLTVT.

This clone was seen a single time. The CDR3 sequence: CAVSSGTGANQPQHF. CDR3 in DNA: TGTGCCGTCTCTTCCGGGACAGGAGCCAATCAGCCCCAGCATTTT. The gene calls are TRBV2 and TRBJ1-5; TRBD1 agrees at 8 bases. V gave up 11 bases and J gave up 3 bases; unmatched junction bases: 12. The CDR3 has 15 amino acids. Germline values: CDR1 SNHLY, CDR2 FYNNEI.

The chain recombines TRBV15 with TRBJ2-2, with no clear D. V was trimmed by 0 bases and J by 8 bases, leaving 4 bases between them. Germline values: CDR1 LNHNV, CDR2 YYDKDF (reference sequence). CDR3 length: 12 residues. In DNA, the CDR3 is TGTGCCACCAGCAGAGATTCGGGGGAGCTGTTTTTT. Translation gives CATSRDSGELFF.

There are a few counts of this clone. This sequence joins TRBV5-5 and TRBJ1-2; TRBD1 agrees at 9 bases. Germline V gene sequence: CDR1 SGHKS, CDR2 YYEKEE (reference sequence). This CDR3 has 14 residues. V lost 4 bases, J lost 2 bases, and 3 bases stayed unmatched. The CDR3 spells CASSRTGENYGYTF. CDR3 DNA: TGTGCCAGCAGCAGGACAGGGGAAAACTATGGCTACACCTTC.

CDR3 coding DNA: TGTGCCAGCAGCTTAGCTCAGGGCGCAGATACGCAGTATTTT. It translates to CASSLAQGADTQYF. The genes are TRBV7-9 and TRBJ2-3; D might be TRBD1 (5 bases). In germline, CDR1 is SEHNR, CDR2 FQNEAQ (reference sequence). Trimming shortened V by 0 bases and J by 4 bases, and 8 bases separated the two germline ends. The CDR3 consists of 14 residues. Full variable domain (rest looked up from reference TRBV7-9 and TRBJ2-3): DTGVSQNPRHKITKRGQNVTFRCDPISEHNRLYWYRQTLGQGPEFLTYFQNEAQLEKSRLLSDRFSAERPKGSFSTLEIQRTEQGDSAMYLCASSLAQGADTQYFGPGTRLTVL.

This chain connects TRBV19 to TRBJ2-1; 8 bases are shared with TRBD2. After removal of 7 bases from V and 8 bases from J, the junction contained 7 bases not matched to a gene. The germline V gene has CDR1 LNHDA and CDR2 SQIVND (reference sequence). The CDR3 totals 13 residues. CDR3 residues: CASTLSGTDEQFF. The CDR3 DNA reads as TGTGCCAGTACTCTTAGCGGGACGGATGAGCAGTTCTTC.

This sequence joins TRBV6-5 and TRBJ2-7; D gene unclear. CDR3 length: 12 amino acids. CDR1 and CDR2 (germline): MNHEY, SVGAGI. Trimming shortened V by 2 bases and J by 5 bases, and 7 bases separated the two germline ends. The CDR3 loop is CASSYRDNEQYF. The CDR3 nucleotides are TGTGCCAGCAGTTACCGAGACAACGAGCAGTACTTC.

This clone was seen only once. The chain couples TRBV5-1 to TRBJ2-3, with D possibly TRBD1 on 6 matching bases. The CDR3 contains 13 residues. Trimming removed 2 bases from V and 8 bases from J, with 12 bases in between. The germline V gene has CDR1 SGHRS and CDR2 YFSETQ. The CDR3 DNA sequence: TGCGCCAGCAGCTTAGGGGAAGGGGGTACGCAGTATTTT. Its translation is CASSLGEGGTQYF.

This CDR3 reads CASNSPDTQYF. Written as DNA, the CDR3 is TGTGCCAGCAACTCACCCGATACGCAGTATTTT. The chain links TRBV28 to TRBJ2-3; the D is unclear. The V and J ends lost 7 bases and 6 bases respectively, with 8 bases between them. The CDR3 extends over 11 amino acids. CDR1 and CDR2 (germline): MDHEN, SYDVKM.

This clone was detected a few times. This chain connects TRBV29-1 to TRBJ2-3; D is perhaps TRBD2 (8 bases). V gave up 6 bases and J gave up 0 bases, with 19 bases separating them. CDR3 length: 16 amino acids. In germline, CDR1 is SQVTM, CDR2 ANQGSEA. CDR3: CSVRGGTQGSTDTQYF. Written as DNA, the CDR3 is TGCAGCGTCCGGGGGGGGACACAGGGGAGCACAGATACGCAGTATTTT.